What follows are 12 T cell receptor beta chains derived from one specimen sequenced in a study of graft-versus-host responses after intestinal transplantation. TCRdb keeps only in-frame clones here, not all; method: immunoSEQ multiplex PCR. The data show some 70,000 clones, 80% to 95% seen once. The sample consisted of bone marrow, taken around 730 days after intestinal transplantation. The source of these receptors is a human patient who received an intestinal transplant, so some T cells may come from the graft donor.

J is TRBJ2-7 and V is TRBV12-5, with a tentative D call TRBD2 (5 bases). This CDR3 comprises 15 residues. Trimming took off 0 bases at V and 0 bases at J, with 9 bases between the two ends. Per germline, CDR1 LGHNT and CDR2 FRNRAP. The CDR3 spells CASGLVGGSSYEQYF. As DNA, the CDR3 is TGTGCTAGTGGTTTGGTTGGTGGGAGCTCCTACGAGCAGTACTTC. Using reference TRBV12-5 and TRBJ2-7 for the parts outside the CDR3, the full variable domain is DARVTQTPRHKVTEMGQEVTMRCQPILGHNTVFWYRQTMMQGLELLAYFRNRAPLDDSGMPKDRFSAEMPDATLATLKIQPSEPRDSAVYFCASGLVGGSSYEQYFGPGTRLTVT.

The J gene is TRBJ2-7, the V gene TRBV18, with 7 bases identical to TRBD2. In germline, CDR1 is KGHSH, CDR2 LQKENI. CDR3 length: 15 residues. Trimming removed 0 bases from V and 0 bases from J; junction bases left unmatched: 2. This CDR3 reads CASSPPSGHSYEQYF. The CDR3 DNA follows: TGTGCCAGCTCACCACCTAGCGGGCACTCCTACGAGCAGTACTTC.

The CDR3 protein is CASSLGGSEELFF. The CDR3 DNA reads TGTGCCAGCAGCTTGGGGGGGTCCGAGGAGCTGTTTTTT. V usage is TRBV5-4 and J usage is TRBJ2-2; D tentatively fits TRBD1 or TRBD2 (5 bases each). The CDR3 consists of 13 residues. The V gene's germline CDR1 is SGHNT and CDR2 YYREEE (reference sequence). Between the trimmed V and J ends, which lost 0 bases and 10 bases, there was a span of 10 bases.

The V gene is TRBV6-5, the J gene TRBJ1-2, with 11 positions matching TRBD1. With 6 bases clipped from V and 7 bases from J, the junction kept 7 bases outside the gene matches. Per the germline V gene, CDR1 is MNHEY and CDR2 is SVGAGI. This CDR3 comprises 14 residues. The CDR3 coding sequence is TGTGCCAGCAGGCTGGACAGGGGGCTTTTTGGCTACACCTTC. The encoded protein is CASRLDRGLFGYTF.

The chain is built from TRBV6-5 and TRBJ1-6; TRBD1 is a possible D gene (6 bases). Germline V lookup: CDR1 MNHEY, CDR2 SVGAGI. The V end was cut by 4 bases, the J end by 7 bases, with 14 bases between. This CDR3 spans 15 amino acids. The CDR3 is CASSLTGTRNSPLHF. The CDR3 DNA follows: TGTGCCAGCAGTTTAACAGGGACTCGGAATTCACCCCTCCACTTT.

The rearrangement uses TRBV7-3 and TRBJ1-1, with D uncertain. The germline CDR1 and CDR2 sequences are SGHTA and FQGTGA. This CDR3 is 13 amino acids long. The germline V and J ends were trimmed by 3 bases and 4 bases, with 9 bases remaining between them. CDR3 DNA: TGTGCCAGCAGCTTTTCGGTATCCACTGAAGCTTTCTTT. This translates into CASSFSVSTEAFF. The whole variable domain, filled in from reference TRBV7-3 and TRBJ1-1, reads GAGVSQTPSNKVTEKGKYVELRCDPISGHTALYWYRQSLGQGPEFLIYFQGTGAADDSGLPNDRFFAVRPEGSVSTLKIQRTERGDSAVYLCASSFSVSTEAFFGQGTRLTVV.

This chain connects TRBV29-1 to TRBJ2-1; maybe TRBD1 (5 bases). The V end lost 2 bases, the J end lost 8 bases, and 16 bases lay between the germline ends. Germline assignment: CDR1 SQVTM and CDR2 ANQGSEA. The CDR3 loop spans 14 amino acids. The CDR3 DNA follows: TGCAGCGTTGAATGGGGCAGCCGAGTGGATGAGCAGTTCTTC. It translates to CSVEWGSRVDEQFF.

V and J are TRBV4-1 and TRBJ2-5; D may correspond to TRBD1 or TRBD2 (5 bases each). Trimming took 4 bases from V and 2 from J, leaving 17 bases between them. The CDR3 covers 16 residues. Germline assignment: CDR1 MGHRA and CDR2 YSYEKL. As DNA, the CDR3 is TGCGCCAGCAGCCCGAACGAGGGGACGAAGCAAGAGACCCAGTACTTC. This translates into CASSPNEGTKQETQYF.

The CDR3 DNA reads TGCGCCAGCAGCCAAGATAACCAGGGATCGAACACCGGGGAGCTGTTTTTT. Residues: CASSQDNQGSNTGELFF. This chain connects TRBV4-1 to TRBJ2-2; the D gene is possibly TRBD1 (5 bases). Trimming cost V 0 bases and J 0 bases, with 11 bases left between them. This CDR3 has 17 amino acids. Germline loops: CDR1 MGHRA, CDR2 YSYEKL.

This chain links TRBV19 with TRBJ1-2; D is unresolved. There are 15 residues in the CDR3. The germline V gene has CDR1 LNHDA and CDR2 SQIVND (reference sequence). V was cut by 5 bases and J by 8 bases, with 21 bases left in between. The CDR3 reads CASSPFERAAGGYTF. DNA of the CDR3: TGTGCCAGTAGTCCCTTTGAGCGGGCGGCCGGCGGCTACACCTTC.

V gene TRBV2 combines with J gene TRBJ1-6; possible D gene TRBD1, 5 bases. The CDR3 is made up of 16 amino acids. Germline-derived CDR1 and CDR2 are SNHLY and FYNNEI. Trimming shortened V by 6 bases and J by 4 bases, and 16 bases separated the two germline ends. The CDR3 is CASSSRGGGYNSPLHF. The CDR3, as DNA: TGTGCCAGCAGCTCGCGGGGGGGAGGGTATAATTCACCCCTCCACTTT.

This rearrangement joins TRBV6-5 to TRBJ2-7; D ambiguous. The CDR3 covers 14 residues. Germline V CDR1 and CDR2: MNHEY, SVGAGI. V dropped 6 bases and J dropped 4 bases, with 16 bases sitting between them. CDR3 protein: CASSLGPHRYEQYF. The DNA of the CDR3 is TGTGCCAGCAGCCTTGGGCCACATCGGTACGAGCAGTACTTC.